One sample yielded the 18 T cell receptor beta chains listed below, sequenced in a study of EBV T-cell therapy then PD-1 blockade in nasopharyngeal carcinoma. Assay: immunoSEQ multiplex PCR; the TCRdb copy retains only in-frame clones and omits some. The repertoire includes more than 20,000 clones, approximately 80% of them detected once, and about 24% sits in the top ten. These receptors are not linked to any known antigen. This sample's treatment: AdE1-LMPpoly-expanded autologous EBV-specific T-cell therapy followed by anti-PD-1 nivolumab. The sequencing here drew on CD8+ T cells from blood, taken at day -245 from a patient whose treatment included autologous EBV-specific T cells and nivolumab. The receptors here all came from a man aged 40-49 years with nasopharyngeal carcinoma.

This clone turned up a few times. The chain is built from TRBV15 and TRBJ2-2; D gene ambiguous. Trimming shortened V by 1 base and J by 4 bases, and 13 bases separated the two germline ends. The CDR3 totals 16 residues. Germline V lookup: CDR1 LNHNV, CDR2 YYDKDF (reference sequence). The CDR3 reads CATSRGREPGTGELFF. For the CDR3, the DNA is TGTGCCACCAGCAGAGGAAGGGAACCGGGCACCGGGGAGCTGTTTTTT.

This rearrangement joins TRBV19 to TRBJ1-2; D not certain. The CDR3 sequence is 14 residues long. Trimming removed 10 bases from V and 3 bases from J, with 18 bases in between. CDR1 and CDR2 (germline): LNHDA, SQIVND (reference sequence). In nucleotides, the CDR3 is TGTGCCACCGAAAAGCCGGTTGGGCACTATGGCTACACCTTC. It codes for CATEKPVGHYGYTF.

In its sample, this clone was seen a few times. This chain joins TRBV11-1 and TRBJ2-7, with a weak D call TRBD1 (7 bases). V was clipped by 5 bases and J by 3 bases, with 14 bases between them. The germline V gene encodes CDR1 SGHAT and CDR2 FQDESV (reference sequence). This CDR3 contains 14 residues. The CDR3 reads CASSPRDSNYEQYF. DNA for the CDR3: TGTGCCAGCAGCCCGCGGGACAGTAACTACGAGCAGTACTTC.

The V call is TRBV9, the J call TRBJ1-1; no definite D call. CDR1 is SGDLS, CDR2 YYNGEE, per germline. The CDR3 runs 16 residues. Trimming cost V 0 bases and J 5 bases, with 17 bases left between them. The DNA for the CDR3 is TGTGCCAGCAGCGTAGTGTTTGGCCCCATAGGGACTGAAGCTTTCTTT. Encoded protein: CASSVVFGPIGTEAFF.

This chain joins TRBV30 and TRBJ1-6; 7 positions agree with TRBD1. This CDR3 is built from 17 residues. V lost 5 bases to trimming and J lost 7 bases; unmatched junction nucleotides: 17. Germline V CDR1 and CDR2: GTSNPN, SVGIG (reference sequence). DNA for the CDR3: TGTGCCTGGGGACGACAGGGAAACCTTCGAGTCAATTCACCCCTCCACTTT. Residues: CAWGRQGNLRVNSPLHF.

J is TRBJ1-4 and V is TRBV5-4; perhaps TRBD1 as D (5 bases). V dropped 2 bases and J dropped 5 bases, with 13 bases sitting between them. The CDR3 spans 15 residues. From germline, CDR1 is SGHNT and CDR2 YYREEE (reference sequence). CDR3: CASSFKGSPNEKLFF. The CDR3 DNA sequence: TGTGCCAGCAGCTTCAAGGGGTCCCCCAATGAAAAACTGTTTTTT.

The count of this clone is one. The V gene is TRBV6-5, the J gene TRBJ2-2; D possibly corresponds to TRBD1 (5 bases). CDR3 size: 14 residues. Germline CDR1 is MNHEY and CDR2 is SVGAGI. The ends were cut back, 2 bases at V and 3 bases at J, with 7 bases in the middle. This chain's CDR3 is CASSYAGYTGELFF. The CDR3 region has the DNA TGTGCCAGCAGTTACGCAGGGTACACCGGGGAGCTGTTTTTT.

This clone was picked up one time. This rearrangement joins TRBV6-5 to TRBJ1-1; D is unclear. This CDR3 spans 15 amino acids. Germline lookup yields CDR1 MNHEY and CDR2 SVGAGI. Trimming removed 7 bases from V and 4 bases from J, with 19 bases in between. CDR3 sequence (DNA): TGTGCCAGCACCAAAAACCTAGAGGCAACCACTGAAGCTTTCTTT. It encodes CASTKNLEATTEAFF.

The chain is built from TRBV5-1 and TRBJ2-7; D ambiguous. CDR1 and CDR2 from the germline V gene are SGHRS and YFSETQ. The CDR3 consists of 13 residues. Trimming stripped 1 base from V and 5 bases from J, with 10 bases between. CDR3 region: CASSLQVQNEQYF. In DNA form, the CDR3 reads TGCGCCAGCAGCTTGCAGGTACAGAACGAGCAGTACTTC.

The chain links TRBV15 to TRBJ1-2; possibly TRBD1 for D (5 bases). The V and J ends lost 1 base and 10 bases respectively, with 13 bases between them. This CDR3 region has 13 residues. CDR1 and CDR2 (germline): LNHNV, YYDKDF (reference sequence). CDR3 amino acids: CATSRGGALDYTF. The CDR3 bases are TGTGCCACCAGCAGAGGGGGCGCGCTGGACTACACCTTC.

The gene calls are TRBV12-3 or TRBV12-4 and TRBJ2-1; D gene ambiguous. The V gene lost 7 bases and the J gene lost 8 bases, with 12 bases spanning the gap. The CDR3 spans 12 residues. DNA of the CDR3: TGTGCCAGCACCTGGACCGTCGATGAGCAGTTCTTC. Amino acids: CASTWTVDEQFF.

A remark on this clone: The sample holds other DNA sequences that translate to the same CDR3. The chain carries TRBV2 and TRBJ2-7; a weak D match, TRBD2 (5 bases). Germline lookup yields CDR1 SNHLY and CDR2 FYNNEI. V lost 6 bases and J lost 1, with 16 bases in between. The CDR3 loop spans 15 amino acids. CDR3 protein: CASRASGGPSYEQYF. The CDR3 DNA is TGTGCCAGCAGGGCAAGCGGTGGCCCGTCCTACGAGCAGTACTTC.

By frequency in the sample, this clone is medium-sized. The gene calls are TRBV14 and TRBJ2-1, with D tentatively TRBD2 (6 bases). CDR1 is SGHDN and CDR2 is FVKESK in the germline V gene. The CDR3 sequence is 15 residues long. V was pared by 4 bases and J by 8 bases, with 18 bases between. CDR3 loop: CASSPPGLAGHEQFF. The DNA for the CDR3 is TGTGCCAGCAGCCCCCCGGGACTTGCGGGTCATGAGCAGTTCTTC.

This chain connects TRBV15 to TRBJ2-3; possible D gene TRBD2, 5 bases. In germline, CDR1 is LNHNV, CDR2 YYDKDF (reference sequence). The CDR3 is 14 amino acids. The ends were cut back, 5 bases at V and 2 bases at J, with 11 bases in the middle. The CDR3 region is CATSGGLVTDTQYF. The CDR3 region has the DNA TGTGCCACCAGCGGTGGACTGGTCACAGATACGCAGTATTTT.

Regarding this clone: At one of its ends the junction is not consistent with the germline gene, which may arise from a read error. The gene calls are TRBV15 and TRBJ2-3; 12 nucleotides agree with TRBD2. The CDR3 consists of 16 residues. Germline V lookup: CDR1 LNHNV, CDR2 YYDKDF (reference sequence). CDR3 in amino acids: CATRRASGGGTDTQYF. The CDR3 DNA reads TGTGCCACCAGGAGAGCTAGCGGGGGGGGCACAGATACGCAGTATTTT.

This chain uses TRBV30 with TRBJ1-1; D uncertain. The CDR3 is 14 amino acids. Germline lookup yields CDR1 GTSNPN and CDR2 SVGIG (reference sequence). Trimming left V 2 bases short and J 4 bases short, with 14 bases between. The chain's CDR3 is CAWSTQSWGTEAFF. The CDR3 DNA sequence: TGTGCCTGGAGTACTCAGAGCTGGGGCACTGAAGCTTTCTTT.

This clone is categorized as medium-sized. This sequence joins TRBV3-1 (or the pseudogene TRBV3-2) and TRBJ2-2; D is unclear. Germline loops: CDR1 LGHDT, CDR2 YNNKEL (reference sequence). The CDR3 totals 13 residues. Trimming stripped 6 bases from V and 1 base from J, with 6 bases between. The CDR3 spells CASSRRNTGELFF. CDR3 sequence (DNA): TGTGCCAGCAGTCGACGGAACACCGGGGAGCTGTTTTTT.

The gene calls are TRBV9 and TRBJ2-7; 7 bases are a match to TRBD1. In germline, CDR1 is SGDLS, CDR2 YYNGEE. The CDR3 extends over 15 amino acids. With 3 bases clipped from V and 4 bases from J, the junction kept 10 bases outside the gene matches. CDR3 region: CASSETGALPYEQYF. The CDR3 DNA reads TGTGCCAGCAGCGAAACAGGGGCCCTGCCGTACGAGCAGTACTTC.